This entry is about one T cell receptor (beta chain). What it recognizes is unknown. These data come from a study of vaccination effects on CD4 cells after COVID-19. In germline, CDR1 is SNHLY, CDR2 FYNNEI. The V end lost 7 bases, the J end lost 1 base, and 11 bases lay between the germline ends. CDR3 length: 13 amino acids. Clones were read by immunoSEQ multiplex PCR, and TCRdb kept only the in-frame ones, dropping some. The data contain under 50,000 clones, approximately 84% of them singletons. Peptide-pool stimulation followed by sequencing identified expanded antigen-specific CD4+ clonotypes in the ViraFEST assay. Cells that had been cultured for nine to eleven days were the source of isolated CD4+ T cells. Participants were given two doses of BNT162b2 or mRNA-1273 vaccine.

Source: CD4+ T cells from PBMCs cultured with HCoV-NL63 spike peptides, taken after COVID-19 vaccination. The V and J genes are TRBV2 and TRBJ2-7; weak D call: TRBD2 (6 bases). The TCR comes from a human donor who received a COVID-19 vaccine. Some clones in this sample may be carry-over from other donors' samples. The CDR3 bases are TGTGCCAGCAAGTGGAGGGAATCCTACGAGCAGTACGTC. It specifies CASKWRESYEQYV.